This T cell receptor (beta chain) was found in a study of chemoradiotherapy in HPV16-positive cancers. Study-level background: Functional T-cell assays on a couple of HPV16-positive patients' cells defined candidate HPV-specific clones and common TCR motifs. Study-wide results and limits: Functional assays defining HPV-specific T cells used only a couple of HPV16-positive patients.

Concerning this clone: Its antigen is currently unknown.

Profiling relied on immunoSEQ multiplex PCR, and the TCRdb table lists in-frame clones only, not all of them. Here the sample spans about 35,000 clones, 92% being singletons. Trimming cost V 6 bases and J 6 bases, with 9 bases left between them. CDR1 SNHLY and CDR2 FYNNEI come from the germline V gene. CDR3 length: 11 amino acids. Over chemoradiotherapy, repertoires were sampled more than once. This chain links TRBV2 with TRBJ2-7, with no clear D. The receptor comes from a human donor with HPV-associated anogenital cancer. The sample here was blood, taken from a patient who underwent chemoradiotherapy. The CDR3 DNA reads as TGTGCCAGCAGGGGGTCGGGCGAGCAGTACTTC. Encoded protein: CASRGSGEQYF.